This record covers a single T cell receptor (beta chain). This sample was included in a study of blood T cell repertoires in COVID-19. Study overall: The cDNA or gDNA used as material had been derived from T cells, B-cell-depleted T cells, or PBMCs.

The CDR3 totals 15 residues. J was trimmed by 2 bases and V by 4 bases; bases with no gene match: 8. All enrollees were about 18 to 89 years old and from fewer than 25 US areas. Original methodology: Reference gene primer amplification gave nucleated cell count estimates. TCRdb's table, derived via immunoSEQ multiplex PCR, lists solely in-frame clones and lacks some. Clonal size and the V and J genes are those of that table, whereas D and trimming came from the DNA. Among roughly 160,000 clones listed, less than 85% were seen once. The sample was PBMCs or T cells enriched from blood (not recorded which). This receptor was obtained from a man in his sixties who had recovered from COVID-19. The chain combines TRBV23-1 with TRBJ2-7; 7 nucleotides align to TRBD1. TRBV23-1 qualifies as an ORF whose function is uncertain. The CDR3 loop is CASSRGQARTYEQYF. In nucleotides, the CDR3 is TGCGCCAGCAGTCGCGGACAGGCGAGGACCTACGAGCAGTACTTC.